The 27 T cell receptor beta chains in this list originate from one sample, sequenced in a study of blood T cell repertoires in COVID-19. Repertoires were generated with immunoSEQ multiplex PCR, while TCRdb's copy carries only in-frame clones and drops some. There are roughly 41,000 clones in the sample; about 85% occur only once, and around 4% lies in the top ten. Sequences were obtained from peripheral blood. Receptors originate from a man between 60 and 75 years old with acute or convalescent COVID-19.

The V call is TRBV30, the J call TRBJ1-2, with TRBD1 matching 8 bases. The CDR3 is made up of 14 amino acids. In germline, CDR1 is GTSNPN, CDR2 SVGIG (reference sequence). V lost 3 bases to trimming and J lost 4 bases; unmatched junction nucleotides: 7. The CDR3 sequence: CAWRTTGGLYGYTF. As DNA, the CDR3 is TGTGCCTGGAGAACAACAGGGGGTCTCTATGGCTACACCTTC.

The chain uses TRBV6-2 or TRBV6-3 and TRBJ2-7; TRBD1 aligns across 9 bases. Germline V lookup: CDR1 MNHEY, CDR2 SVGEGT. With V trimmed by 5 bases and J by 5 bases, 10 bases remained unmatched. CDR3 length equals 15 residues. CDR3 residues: CASSPHGQGIDEQYF. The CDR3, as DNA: TGTGCCAGCAGTCCCCACGGACAGGGGATCGACGAGCAGTACTTC.

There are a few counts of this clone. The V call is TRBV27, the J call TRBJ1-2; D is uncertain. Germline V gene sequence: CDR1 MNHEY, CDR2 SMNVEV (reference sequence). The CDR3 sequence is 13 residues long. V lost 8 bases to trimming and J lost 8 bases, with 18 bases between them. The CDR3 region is CASSPLGAGGYTF. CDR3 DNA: TGTGCCAGCTCACCTTTGGGCGCTGGGGGCTACACCTTC.

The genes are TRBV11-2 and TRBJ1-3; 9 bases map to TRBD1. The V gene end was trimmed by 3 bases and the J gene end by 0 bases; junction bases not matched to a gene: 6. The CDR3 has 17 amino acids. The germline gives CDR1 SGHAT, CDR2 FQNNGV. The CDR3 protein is CASSLGQGVLSGNTIYF. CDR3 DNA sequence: TGTGCCAGCAGCTTGGGACAGGGTGTTCTCTCTGGAAACACCATATATTTT. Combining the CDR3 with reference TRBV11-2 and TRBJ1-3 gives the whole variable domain EAGVAQSPRYKIIEKRQSVAFWCNPISGHATLYWYQQILGQGPKLLIQFQNNGVVDDSQLPKDRFSAERLKGVDSTLKIQPAKLEDSAVYLCASSLGQGVLSGNTIYFGEGSWLTVV.

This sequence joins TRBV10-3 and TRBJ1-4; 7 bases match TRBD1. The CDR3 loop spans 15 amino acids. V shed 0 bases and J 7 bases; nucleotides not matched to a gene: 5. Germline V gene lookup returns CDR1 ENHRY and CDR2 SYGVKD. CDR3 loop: CAISESYTGVEKLFF. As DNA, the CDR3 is TGTGCCATCAGTGAGTCCTATACAGGGGTTGAAAAACTGTTTTTT.

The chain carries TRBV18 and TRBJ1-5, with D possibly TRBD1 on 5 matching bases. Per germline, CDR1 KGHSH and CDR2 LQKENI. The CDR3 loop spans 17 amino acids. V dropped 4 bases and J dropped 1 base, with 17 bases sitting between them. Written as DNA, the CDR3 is TGTGCCAGCTCACTCCGTGCGGGGGGAGTGAGCAATCAGCCCCAGCATTTT. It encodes CASSLRAGGVSNQPQHF. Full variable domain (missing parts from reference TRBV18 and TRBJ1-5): NAGVMQNPRHLVRRRGQEARLRCSPMKGHSHVYWYRQLPEEGLKFMVYLQKENIIDESGMPKERFSAEFPKEGPSILRIQQVVRGDSAAYFCASSLRAGGVSNQPQHFGDGTRLSIL.

DNA for the CDR3: TGTGCCAGCAGAAAACTAGCGCAGGAGACCCAGTACTTC. It translates to CASRKLAQETQYF. The chain couples TRBV7-9 to TRBJ2-5; 7 bases are shared with TRBD2. Trimming cost V 6 bases and J 5 bases; bases outside gene matches: 6. Looked up from germline, CDR1 is SEHNR and CDR2 is FQNEAQ (reference sequence). The CDR3 contains 13 residues.

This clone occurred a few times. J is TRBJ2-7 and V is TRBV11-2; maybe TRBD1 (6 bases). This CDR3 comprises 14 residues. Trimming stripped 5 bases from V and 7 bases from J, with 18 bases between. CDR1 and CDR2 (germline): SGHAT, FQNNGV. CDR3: CASSPLTGKQEQYF. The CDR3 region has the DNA TGTGCCAGCAGCCCACTAACAGGGAAGCAAGAGCAGTACTTC.

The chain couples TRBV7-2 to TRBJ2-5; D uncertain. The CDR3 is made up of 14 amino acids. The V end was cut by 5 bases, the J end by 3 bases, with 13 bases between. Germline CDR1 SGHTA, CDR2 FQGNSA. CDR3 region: CASSINSLKETQYF. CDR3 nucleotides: TGTGCCAGCAGCATAAACTCCCTGAAAGAGACCCAGTACTTC.

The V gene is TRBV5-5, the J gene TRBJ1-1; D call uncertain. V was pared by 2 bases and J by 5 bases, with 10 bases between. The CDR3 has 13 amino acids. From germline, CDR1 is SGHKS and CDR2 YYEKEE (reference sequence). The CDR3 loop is CASSFRYSTEAFF. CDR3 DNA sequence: TGTGCCAGCAGCTTCCGTTACTCAACTGAAGCTTTCTTT.

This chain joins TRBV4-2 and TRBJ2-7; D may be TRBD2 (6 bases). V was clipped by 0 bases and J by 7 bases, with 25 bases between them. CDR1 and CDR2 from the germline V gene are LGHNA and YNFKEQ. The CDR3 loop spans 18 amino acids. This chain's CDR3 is CASSQDWGDGERTSEQYF. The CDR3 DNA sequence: TGTGCCAGCAGCCAAGATTGGGGGGACGGGGAACGCACAAGTGAGCAGTACTTC.

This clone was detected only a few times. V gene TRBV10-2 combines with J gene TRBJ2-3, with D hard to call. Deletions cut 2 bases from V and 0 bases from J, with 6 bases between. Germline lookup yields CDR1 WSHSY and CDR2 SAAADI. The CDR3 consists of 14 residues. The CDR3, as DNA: TGCGCCAGCAGTGAGGCCTATAGCACAGATACGCAGTATTTT. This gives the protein CASSEAYSTDTQYF.

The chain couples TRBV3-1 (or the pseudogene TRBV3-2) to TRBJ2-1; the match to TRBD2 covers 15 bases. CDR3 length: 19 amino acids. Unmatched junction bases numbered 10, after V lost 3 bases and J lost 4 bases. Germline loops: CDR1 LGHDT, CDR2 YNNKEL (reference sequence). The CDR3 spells CASSQQPGLAGGKYNEQFF. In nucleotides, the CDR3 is TGTGCCAGCAGCCAGCAACCGGGACTAGCGGGGGGCAAGTACAATGAGCAGTTCTTC.

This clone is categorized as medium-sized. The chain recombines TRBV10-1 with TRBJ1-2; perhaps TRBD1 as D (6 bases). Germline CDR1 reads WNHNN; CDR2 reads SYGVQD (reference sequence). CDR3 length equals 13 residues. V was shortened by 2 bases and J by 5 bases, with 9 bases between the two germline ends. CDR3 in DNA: TGCGCCAGCAGTGAGAATACAGGGTATGGCTACACCTTC. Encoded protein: CASSENTGYGYTF.

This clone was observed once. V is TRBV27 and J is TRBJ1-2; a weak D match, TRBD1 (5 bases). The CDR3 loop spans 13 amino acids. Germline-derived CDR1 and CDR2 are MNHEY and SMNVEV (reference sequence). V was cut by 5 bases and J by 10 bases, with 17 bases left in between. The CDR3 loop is CASSPQGVYDYTF. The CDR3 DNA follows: TGTGCCAGCAGTCCTCAAGGGGTGTACGACTACACCTTC.

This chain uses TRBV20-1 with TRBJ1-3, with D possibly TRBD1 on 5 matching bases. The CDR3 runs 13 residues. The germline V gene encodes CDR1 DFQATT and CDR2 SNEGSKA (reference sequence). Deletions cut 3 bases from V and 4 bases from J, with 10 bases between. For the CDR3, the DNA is TGCAGTGCTAGTGCGGGGGTCGGAAACACCATATATTTT. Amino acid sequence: CSASAGVGNTIYF.

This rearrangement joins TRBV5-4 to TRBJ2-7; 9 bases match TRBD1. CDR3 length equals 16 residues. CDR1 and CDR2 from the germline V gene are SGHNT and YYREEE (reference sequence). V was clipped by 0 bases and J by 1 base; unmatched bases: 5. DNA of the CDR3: TGTGCCAGCAGCTTGGGTAAGGGGACAGGGTCCTACGAGCAGTACTTC. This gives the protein CASSLGKGTGSYEQYF. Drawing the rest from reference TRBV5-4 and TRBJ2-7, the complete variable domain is ETGVTQSPTHLIKTRGQQVTLRCSSQSGHNTVSWYQQALGQGPQFIFQYYREEENGRGNFPPRFSGLQFPNYSSELNVNALELDDSALYLCASSLGKGTGSYEQYFGPGTRLTVT.

The CDR3: CASSPVNTGELFF. CDR3 sequence (DNA): TGTGCCAGCAGTCCAGTTAACACCGGGGAGCTGTTTTTT. V usage is TRBV27 and J usage is TRBJ2-2; no reliable D call. The V end lost 5 bases, the J end lost 2 bases, and 6 bases lay between the germline ends. This CDR3 has 13 residues. CDR1 is MNHEY and CDR2 is SMNVEV in the germline V gene (reference sequence).

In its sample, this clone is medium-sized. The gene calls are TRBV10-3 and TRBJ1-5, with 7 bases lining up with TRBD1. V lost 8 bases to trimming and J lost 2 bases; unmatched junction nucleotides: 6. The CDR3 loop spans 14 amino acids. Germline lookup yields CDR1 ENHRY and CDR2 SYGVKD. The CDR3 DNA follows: TGTGCCATCTCAGAGGGGGCGCGCAATCAGCCCCAGCATTTT. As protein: CAISEGARNQPQHF.

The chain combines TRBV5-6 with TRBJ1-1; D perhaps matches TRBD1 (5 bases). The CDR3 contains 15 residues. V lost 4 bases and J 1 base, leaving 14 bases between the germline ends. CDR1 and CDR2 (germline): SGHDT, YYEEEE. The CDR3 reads CASSHPATANTEAFF. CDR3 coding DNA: TGTGCCAGCAGCCACCCGGCGACAGCGAACACTGAAGCTTTCTTT.

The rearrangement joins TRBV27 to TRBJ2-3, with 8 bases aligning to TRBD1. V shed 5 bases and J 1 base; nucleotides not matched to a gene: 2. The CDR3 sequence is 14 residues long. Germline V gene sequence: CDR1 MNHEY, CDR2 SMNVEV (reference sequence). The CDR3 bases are TGTGCCAGCAGTCCACAGGGGGGCACAGATACGCAGTATTTT. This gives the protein CASSPQGGTDTQYF.

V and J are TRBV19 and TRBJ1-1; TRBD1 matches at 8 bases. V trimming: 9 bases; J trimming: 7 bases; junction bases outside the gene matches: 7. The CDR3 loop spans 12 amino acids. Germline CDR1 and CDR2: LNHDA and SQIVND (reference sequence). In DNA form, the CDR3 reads TGTGCCAGCTACAGGGGGGCGGGTGAAGCTTTCTTT. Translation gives CASYRGAGEAFF.

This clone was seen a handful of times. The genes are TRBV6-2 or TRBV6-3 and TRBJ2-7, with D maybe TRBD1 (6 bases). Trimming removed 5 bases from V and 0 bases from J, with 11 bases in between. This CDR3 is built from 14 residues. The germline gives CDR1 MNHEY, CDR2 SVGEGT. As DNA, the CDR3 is TGTGCCAGCAGTAGCCGGGACAACTCCTACGAGCAGTACTTC. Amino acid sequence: CASSSRDNSYEQYF.

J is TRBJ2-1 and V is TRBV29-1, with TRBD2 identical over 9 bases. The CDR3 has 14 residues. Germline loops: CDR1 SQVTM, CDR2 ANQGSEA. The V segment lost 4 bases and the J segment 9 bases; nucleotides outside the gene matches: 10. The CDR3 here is CSVVASGARGEQFF. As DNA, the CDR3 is TGCAGCGTTGTTGCTAGCGGGGCACGGGGTGAGCAGTTCTTC.

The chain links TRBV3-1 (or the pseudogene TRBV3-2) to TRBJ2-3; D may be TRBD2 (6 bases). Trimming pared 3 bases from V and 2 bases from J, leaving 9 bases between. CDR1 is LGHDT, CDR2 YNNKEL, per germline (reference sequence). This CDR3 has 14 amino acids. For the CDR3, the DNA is TGTGCCAGCAGCCACGGGGGTTACACAGATACGCAGTATTTT. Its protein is CASSHGGYTDTQYF.

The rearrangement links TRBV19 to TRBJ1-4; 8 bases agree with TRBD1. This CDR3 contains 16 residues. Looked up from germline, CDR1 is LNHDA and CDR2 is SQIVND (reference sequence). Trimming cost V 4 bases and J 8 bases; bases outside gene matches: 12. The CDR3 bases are TGTGCCAGTAGTACTTCATTCAGGGGGCGGGAAGAAAAACTGTTTTTT. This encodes CASSTSFRGREEKLFF.

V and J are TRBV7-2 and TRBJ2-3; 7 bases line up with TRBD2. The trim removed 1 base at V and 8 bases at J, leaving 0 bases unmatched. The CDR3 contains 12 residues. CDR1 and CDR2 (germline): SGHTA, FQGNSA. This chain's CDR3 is CASSLVAGTQYF. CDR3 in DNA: TGTGCCAGCAGCTTAGTAGCGGGTACGCAGTATTTT.